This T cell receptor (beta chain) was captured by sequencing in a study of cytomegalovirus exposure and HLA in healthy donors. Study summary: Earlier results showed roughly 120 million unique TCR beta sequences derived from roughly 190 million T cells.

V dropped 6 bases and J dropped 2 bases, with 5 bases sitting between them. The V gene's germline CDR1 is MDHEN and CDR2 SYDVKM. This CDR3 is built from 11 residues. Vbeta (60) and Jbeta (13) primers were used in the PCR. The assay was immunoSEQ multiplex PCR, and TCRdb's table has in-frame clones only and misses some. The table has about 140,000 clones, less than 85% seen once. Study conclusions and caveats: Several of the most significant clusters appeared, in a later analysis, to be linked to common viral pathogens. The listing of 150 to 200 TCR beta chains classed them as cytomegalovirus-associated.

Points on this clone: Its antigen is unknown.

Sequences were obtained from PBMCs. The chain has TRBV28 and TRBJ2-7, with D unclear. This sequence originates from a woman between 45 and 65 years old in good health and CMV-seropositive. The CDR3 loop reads CASRAPYEQYF. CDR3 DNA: TGTGCCAGCAGGGCACCCTACGAGCAGTACTTC.